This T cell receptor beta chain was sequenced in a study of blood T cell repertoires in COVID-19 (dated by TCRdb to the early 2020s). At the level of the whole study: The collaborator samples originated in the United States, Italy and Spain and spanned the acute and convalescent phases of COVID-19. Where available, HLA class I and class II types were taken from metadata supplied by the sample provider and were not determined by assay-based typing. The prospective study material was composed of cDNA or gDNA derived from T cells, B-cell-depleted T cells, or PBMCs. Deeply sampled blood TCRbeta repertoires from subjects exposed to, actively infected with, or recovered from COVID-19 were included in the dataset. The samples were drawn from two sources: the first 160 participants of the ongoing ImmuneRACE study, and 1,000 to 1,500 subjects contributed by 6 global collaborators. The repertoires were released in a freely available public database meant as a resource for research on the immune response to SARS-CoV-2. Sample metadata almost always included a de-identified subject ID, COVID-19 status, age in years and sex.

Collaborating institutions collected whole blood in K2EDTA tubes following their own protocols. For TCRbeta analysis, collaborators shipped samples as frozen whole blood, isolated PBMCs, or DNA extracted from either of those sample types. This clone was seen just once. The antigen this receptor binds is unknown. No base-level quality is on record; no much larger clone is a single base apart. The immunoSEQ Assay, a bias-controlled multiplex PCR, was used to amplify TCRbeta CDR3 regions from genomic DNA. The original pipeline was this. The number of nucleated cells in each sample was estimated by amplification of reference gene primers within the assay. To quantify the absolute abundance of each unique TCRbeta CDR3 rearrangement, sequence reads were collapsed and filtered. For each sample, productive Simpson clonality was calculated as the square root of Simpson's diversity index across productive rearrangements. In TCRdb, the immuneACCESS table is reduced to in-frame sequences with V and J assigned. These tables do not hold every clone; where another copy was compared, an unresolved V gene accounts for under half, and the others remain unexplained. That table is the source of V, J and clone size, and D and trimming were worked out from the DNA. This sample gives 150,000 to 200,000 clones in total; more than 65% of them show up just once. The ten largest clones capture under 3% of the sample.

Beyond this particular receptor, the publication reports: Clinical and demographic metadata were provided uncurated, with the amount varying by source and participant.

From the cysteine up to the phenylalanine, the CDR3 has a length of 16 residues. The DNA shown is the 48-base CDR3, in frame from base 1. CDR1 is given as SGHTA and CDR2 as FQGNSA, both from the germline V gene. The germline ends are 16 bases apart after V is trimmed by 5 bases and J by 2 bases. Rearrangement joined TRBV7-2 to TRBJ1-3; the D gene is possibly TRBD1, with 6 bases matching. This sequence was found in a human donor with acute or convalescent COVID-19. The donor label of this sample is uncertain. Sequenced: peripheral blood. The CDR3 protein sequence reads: CASSQRPRGAGNTIYF. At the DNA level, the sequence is TGTGCCAGCAGCCAAAGACCCAGGGGCGCTGGAAACACCATATATTTT. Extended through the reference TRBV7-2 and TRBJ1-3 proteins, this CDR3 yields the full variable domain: GAGVSQSPSNKVTEKGKDVELRCDPISGHTALYWYRQSLGQGLEFLIYFQGNSAPDKSGLPSDRFSAERTGGSVSTLTIQRTQQEDSAVYLCASSQRPRGAGNTIYFGEGSWLTVV.